Sequencing of this T cell receptor beta chain was carried out in a study of chemoradiotherapy in HPV16-positive cancers. On the study more broadly: Candidate HPV-specific clones and shared TCR motifs came from two HPV16-positive patients. Overall study findings and caveats: Candidate HPV-specific clones and E7-related TCR motifs grew in tumor during treatment. Better recurrence-free survival went with HPV-responsive T-cell expansion in HPV16-positive patients.

About this clone itself: Its target is not known.

Only in-frame clones appear in the TCRdb table, and some are missing; sequencing was by immunoSEQ multiplex PCR. The sample gives around 53,000 clones, around 90% of which show up once; roughly 3.4% is in the top ten. CDR1 SEHNR and CDR2 FQNEAQ come from the germline V gene (reference sequence). V was clipped by 4 bases and J by 3 bases; unmatched bases: 2. The CDR3 is 13 amino acids. Repeated repertoire sampling spanned the course of chemoradiotherapy. V is TRBV7-9 and J is TRBJ1-2, with 7 positions matching TRBD1. This specimen consisted of blood, obtained from a patient who underwent chemoradiotherapy. This sequence originates from a human donor with HPV-associated anogenital cancer. CDR3 sequence: CASSSGQHYGYTF. The CDR3 nucleotides are TGTGCCAGCAGCTCGGGACAGCACTATGGCTACACCTTC.